This T cell receptor (beta chain) was sequenced for a study of beta chain features in type 1 diabetes (dated by TCRdb to 2017 to 2018). At the level of the whole study: No differences in mean age, gender distribution, total cell number or subset yield were found between patients and healthy donors. The study compared the TCRB repertoires of sorted circulating CD4+ T cell subsets in recently diagnosed type 1 diabetes patients with those in matched healthy donors. Whereas all 30 or so donors provided naive and central memory subsets, regulatory and stem cell-like memory subsets were isolated from just 8 patients and roughly 8 healthy donors. A total of approximately 100,000,000 sorted cells were examined across all samples, and the number of cells per subset was strongly correlated with RNA yield. Broader findings and caveats from the paper: Because cDNA rather than genomic DNA was sequenced, highly expressing activated cells could have been over-represented, although no difference in activation and CD3 levels was found between groups. At VDJ recombination sites, type 1 diabetes patients had fewer insertions and more deleted nucleotides, which implies abnormalities in thymic rearrangement. Because small numbers of individuals were included in the HLA sub-analyses, any influence of HLA type on TCRB rearrangement was left unresolved. A moderate but significant shortening of TCRB CDR3 length was observed in type 1 diabetes patients in all four CD4+ subsets. PCR might favor shorter templates, but patient and control samples were amplified and corrected together, so any skew would affect both groups equally. The naive, central memory and regulatory TCRB repertoires appeared to resemble one another more closely among patients than among healthy donors.

Each donor gave one peripheral blood draw, averaging approximately 110 mL, which was collected into heparinised tubes. A BD FACSAria II was used to sort naive, central memory, regulatory and stem cell-like memory CD4+ T cells with a panel that included CD45RO, CCR7, CD25, CD127, CD95 and CD27. All sorted populations exceeded 95% purity. PBMCs were separated immediately by Lymphoprep density gradient centrifugation and were stained directly, without being cultured. So that batch effects would be minimized, each experiment stained and sorted samples in pairs, pairing one healthy donor with one patient. The High Capacity cDNA Reverse Transcription Kit was used to reverse transcribe all of the isolated RNA, meaning that expressed TCRB transcripts were what got sequenced. Deep immunoSEQ sequencing was applied to naive, central memory and regulatory T cell samples, giving an average of approximately 4 million total reads per sample. Sorted cells were lysed in RLT buffer and RNA was extracted with DNase-treated RNeasy Micro or Mini kits, depending on cell number. Each cell subset was processed on its own to prevent cross-contamination, while patient and healthy donor samples were processed together. Using the immunoSEQ multiplex PCR, TCRB sequences were amplified from cDNA into 87-bp fragments spanning the CDR3 region. Sequencing of the amplicons was done on the Illumina HiSeq platform. Per the authors' processing: Synthetic template baselines were used to correct PCR bias computationally, reads within Hamming distance 2 were collapsed, and singletons that could not be merged were discarded. Reads were aligned to IMGT to assign V, D and J genes, CDR3 length, and insertions or deletions at six rearrangement sites. Within each subset, clonotype counts were normalized to the number of sorted cells before true diversity and Gini coefficients were calculated with the tcR R package. Repertoire sharing was quantified using the overlap coefficient calculated on TCRB nucleotide sequences. Out-of-frame TCRB sequences from naive cells were analyzed to stand in for the pre-selection repertoire. What TCRdb holds here is the immuneACCESS table cut down to in-frame rearrangements. Part of the clones is not present; checked against another copy, under half of the missing clones reflect an unresolved V gene, and the others are unexplained. The V and J calls and clone size come from that table; D and trimming were worked out from the DNA. The sample profile shows 550,000 to 850,000 clones; around 15% of them were found once. The ten largest account for about 0.02% of the sample.

A note on this clone: Its target antigen remains unknown. No qualities accompany the bases; no much larger clone lies one base away.

CDR1 and CDR2, looked up from the germline V gene, are KGHSH and LQKENI. After removal of 3 bases from V and 2 bases from J, the junction retains 6 bases not matched to a gene. Reading from cysteine to phenylalanine, the CDR3 counts 15 amino acids. Just the 45-base CDR3 DNA is kept, in frame starting at base 1. Sequenced: naive CD4+ T cells from blood. What this sample's cell subset or site label stands for: true naive CD4+ T cells. This TCR came from a man aged 18 to 30 with type 1 diabetes. This receptor chain uses TRBV18 and TRBJ2-7; TRBD1 agrees with 8 junctional bases. The CDR3 reads CASSPRDRGPYEQYF. The nucleotides are TGTGCCAGCTCACCGAGAGACAGGGGTCCCTACGAGCAGTACTTC.